This T cell receptor beta chain was recorded in a study of human T cells and chemical hapten exposure. Time point noted: patch test 1, 2 weeks after DPC sensitization. Documented treatment: therapeutic diphenylcyclopropenone sensitization with weekly scalp DPC. Whole-study findings and limits: While controls formed fewer of them, expanded TCRs formed significantly more large CDR3 similarity clusters.

A remark on this clonotype: Its antigen is currently unknown. One junction end does not reproduce the germline sequence, and a read error may be involved.

Via MiXCR, TCRdb re-called the RACE reads, giving one row per CDR3 protein. Counted here are a few hundred thousand distinct CDR3 sequences, 4.8% occurring once; the ten biggest clones make up 2% to 2.5%. The V gene's germline CDR1 is ENHRY and CDR2 SYGVKD. This CDR3 spans 13 amino acids. The sample in question was whole blood, obtained in connection with sensitization to the hapten diphenylcyclopropenone (DPC). The sequence derives from a woman between 45 and 65 years old with alopecia areata. Some clones in this sample may be carry-over from other donors' samples. The chain recombines TRBV10-3 with TRBJ2-5; tentative D call: TRBD2 (5 bases). The CDR3 bases are TGTGCCATCAGTGAGTCGAGGGTGAACACCCGGTACTTC. Amino acid sequence: CAISESRVNTRYF.